What follows are 23 T cell receptor beta chains derived from one specimen sequenced in a study of human T cells and chemical hapten exposure. TCRdb analysed the RACE reads with MiXCR anew, one entry per CDR3 protein. The table records about 400,000 distinct CDR3 sequences, around 6% of them present only once. Time point defined: patch test 2, 6 weeks after DPC sensitization. The treatment: therapeutic diphenylcyclopropenone sensitization with weekly scalp DPC. Material: whole blood, obtained in connection with sensitization to the hapten diphenylcyclopropenone (DPC). These receptors all stem from a woman younger than 35 with alopecia areata. Some clones in this sample may be carry-over from other donors' samples.

This clonotype was counted at least ten times. The chain is built from TRBV6-5 and TRBJ1-2; 10 bases line up with TRBD1. The ends lost 1 base at V and 4 bases at J; junction bases unmatched: 3. The CDR3 has 15 residues. Germline values: CDR1 MNHEY, CDR2 SVGAGI. The CDR3 here is CASSYLTGGIYGYTF. The CDR3 DNA follows: TGTGCCAGCAGTTACTTGACAGGGGGCATCTATGGCTACACCTTC.

This clonotype was found many times. The V and J genes are TRBV10-3 and TRBJ2-3; D unclear. The CDR3 is 12 amino acids. Germline V gene sequence: CDR1 ENHRY, CDR2 SYGVKD. Trimming removed 6 bases from V and 3 bases from J, with 7 bases in between. CDR3 nucleotide sequence: TGTGCCATCAGGGGATTGACAGATACGCAGTATTTT. It codes for CAIRGLTDTQYF.

DNA for the CDR3: TGTGCCAGCAGCTCGAGCGGTGGAATGGGCACAGATACGCAGTATTTT. Translated: CASSSSGGMGTDTQYF. V is TRBV9 and J is TRBJ2-3, with a tentative D call TRBD2 (5 bases). The V and J ends lost 4 bases and 1 base respectively, with 16 bases between them. The CDR3 is 16 amino acids. CDR1 SGDLS and CDR2 YYNGEE come from the germline V gene.

This clonotype was recorded at least ten times. The V gene is TRBV10-3, the J gene TRBJ2-3, with 7 nucleotides matching TRBD1. Germline trimming cut 2 bases from V and 1 base from J; bases unmatched to any gene: 12. The germline V gene has CDR1 ENHRY and CDR2 SYGVKD. This CDR3 comprises 18 residues. CDR3 region: CAISERGGAGFGTDTQYF. The CDR3 region has the DNA TGTGCCATCAGTGAGAGAGGGGGCGCCGGGTTCGGCACAGATACGCAGTATTTT.

In its sample, this clonotype was seen many times. The chain's CDR3 is CASSQGSIGGANVLTF. The CDR3 coding sequence is TGTGCCAGCAGCCAAGGATCAATAGGTGGGGCCAACGTCCTGACTTTC. This chain joins TRBV14 and TRBJ2-6, with D unresolved. Germline V gene sequence: CDR1 SGHDN, CDR2 FVKESK. The ends were cut back, 1 base at V and 3 bases at J, with 10 bases in the middle. This CDR3 is built from 16 residues.

This clonotype was counted a few times. V is TRBV4-3 and J is TRBJ2-1; D is perhaps TRBD1 (6 bases). Trimming took 5 bases from V and 6 from J, leaving 17 bases between them. The V gene's germline CDR1 is LGHNA and CDR2 YSLEER. CDR3 length equals 15 residues. The CDR3 DNA sequence: TGCGCCAGCAGCGCCGGGACACCACCGGGCAATGAGCAGTTCTTC. This codes for CASSAGTPPGNEQFF.

This clonotype occurred a few times. The chain has TRBV5-1 and TRBJ1-4; D not certain. Looked up from germline, CDR1 is SGHRS and CDR2 is YFSETQ. CDR3 length: 14 residues. V dropped 0 bases and J dropped 7 bases, with 10 bases sitting between them. CDR3 DNA sequence: TGCGCCAGCAGCTTGGGTGCCTCTCCTGAAAAACTGTTTTTT. Protein product: CASSLGASPEKLFF.

V usage is TRBV5-6 and J usage is TRBJ1-2; a weak D match, TRBD1 (5 bases). Germline V gene sequence: CDR1 SGHDT, CDR2 YYEEEE. V was shortened by 0 bases and J by 3 bases, with 9 bases between the two germline ends. The CDR3 consists of 14 residues. CDR3 loop: CASSLGTSDYGYTF. CDR3 bases: TGTGCCAGCAGCTTGGGGACAAGTGACTATGGCTACACCTTC.

The chain joins TRBV4-3 to TRBJ1-1; maybe TRBD1 (6 bases). Trimming stripped 1 base from V and 4 bases from J, with 13 bases between. The CDR3 spans 15 residues. The germline V gene encodes CDR1 LGHNA and CDR2 YSLEER. In nucleotides, the CDR3 is TGCGCCAGCAGCCAAGTCCGCAGGGGAATCACTGAAGCTTTCTTT. Translating gives CASSQVRRGITEAFF.

The CDR3: CASSNQGSEAFF. CDR3 DNA: TGTGCCAGCAGTAATCAGGGTTCTGAAGCTTTCTTT. J is TRBJ1-1 and V is TRBV12-3 or TRBV12-4; weak D call: TRBD1 (5 bases). Trimming removed 5 bases from V and 6 bases from J, with 10 bases in between. The CDR3 spans 12 residues.

This clonotype was observed many times. The J gene is TRBJ2-7, the V gene TRBV7-2; D remains ambiguous. The V end lost 1 base, the J end lost 3 bases, and 7 bases lay between the germline ends. This CDR3 is 13 amino acids long. Germline V gene sequence: CDR1 SGHTA, CDR2 FQGNSA. CDR3 protein: CASSLGQRYEQYF. The CDR3, as DNA: TGTGCCAGCAGCTTAGGGCAGCGCTACGAGCAGTACTTC.

V usage is TRBV13 and J usage is TRBJ2-3; 8 nucleotides line up with TRBD1. Per germline, CDR1 PRHDT and CDR2 FYEKMQ (reference sequence). This CDR3 spans 18 amino acids. The junction had 13 bases not matched to a gene; V was cut back by 4 bases and J by 1 base. The CDR3: CASSSNLQGGFGTDTQYF. CDR3 nucleotides: TGTGCCAGCAGCTCAAACCTACAGGGGGGTTTCGGCACAGATACGCAGTATTTT. Combining the CDR3 with reference TRBV13 and TRBJ2-3 gives the whole variable domain AAGVIQSPRHLIKEKRETATLKCYPIPRHDTVYWYQQGPGQDPQFLISFYEKMQSDKGSIPDRFSAQQFSDYHSELNMSSLELGDSALYFCASSSNLQGGFGTDTQYFGPGTRLTVL.

Only a few counts were recorded for this clonotype. This chain links TRBV7-9 with TRBJ2-3, with 8 bases lining up with TRBD1. Germline V CDR1 and CDR2: SEHNR, FQNEAQ (reference sequence). With 5 bases clipped from V and 3 bases from J, the junction kept 7 bases outside the gene matches. The CDR3 spans 15 residues. CDR3 bases: TGTGCCAGCAGCCGACTCGGACAGGGTACAGATACGCAGTATTTT. Its translation is CASSRLGQGTDTQYF.

V usage is TRBV27 and J usage is TRBJ1-5; D is uncertain. V was trimmed by 5 bases and J by 2 bases, leaving 13 bases between them. The CDR3 has 15 residues. CDR1 and CDR2 (germline): MNHEY, SMNVEV (reference sequence). CDR3 bases: TGTGCCAGCAGTAGGATGGCGGCGGGCAATCAGCCCCAGCATTTT. Amino acid sequence: CASSRMAAGNQPQHF.

This clonotype was found many times. The genes are TRBV7-9 and TRBJ1-6, with D uncertain. The CDR3 sequence is 17 residues long. In germline, CDR1 is SEHNR, CDR2 FQNEAQ (reference sequence). With 5 bases removed from V and 8 bases from J, the gap between germline ends came to 22 bases. As DNA, the CDR3 is TGTGCCAGCAGCCCCGAGACGAGTTGGGGATATGATTCACCCCTCCACTTT. This codes for CASSPETSWGYDSPLHF.

This clonotype was seen repeatedly, ten times or more. The rearrangement uses TRBV27 and TRBJ2-2, with 8 bases lining up with TRBD2. The CDR3 runs to 16 residues. Germline lookup yields CDR1 MNHEY and CDR2 SMNVEV (reference sequence). With 3 bases clipped from V and 7 bases from J, the junction kept 10 bases outside the gene matches. CDR3 sequence (DNA): TGTGCCAGCAGTTTTAGCGGGGACCTCTGGAACGGGGAGCTGTTTTTT. Translated, it gives CASSFSGDLWNGELFF.

This clonotype was seen repeatedly, ten times or more. The rearrangement uses TRBV29-1 and TRBJ2-7, with D perhaps being TRBD1 or TRBD2 (6 bases each). This CDR3 comprises 13 residues. V was cut by 4 bases and J by 4 bases, with 14 bases left in between. CDR1 is SQVTM and CDR2 is ANQGSEA in the germline V gene. In DNA, the CDR3 is TGCAGCGTTGCGTCGGGGGCTAGATACGAGCAGTACTTC. This encodes CSVASGARYEQYF.

This clonotype was counted only a few times. The rearrangement links TRBV3-1 to TRBJ2-2; 11 bases are a match to TRBD1. The length of the CDR3 is 18 residues. The V segment lost 1 base and the J segment 3 bases; nucleotides outside the gene matches: 7. Per germline, CDR1 LGHDT and CDR2 YNNKEL (reference sequence). The CDR3 DNA follows: TGTGCCAGCAGCCAAGCGTTTGGACAGGGGGCGCACACCGGGGAGCTGTTTTTT. This encodes CASSQAFGQGAHTGELFF.

A few counts support this clonotype. The chain uses TRBV12-3 or TRBV12-4 and TRBJ2-3; the D gene could be TRBD1 or TRBD2 (5 bases each). CDR3 length: 15 residues. Trimming stripped 7 bases from V and 1 base from J, with 15 bases between. As DNA, the CDR3 is TGTGCCAGCACTCCTTCGATGGGGGGCACAGATACGCAGTATTTT. It encodes CASTPSMGGTDTQYF.

The chain links TRBV11-1 to TRBJ1-1; no firm D call. The CDR3 loop spans 13 amino acids. V lost 4 bases and J lost 3, with 9 bases in between. The germline gives CDR1 SGHAT, CDR2 FQDESV (reference sequence). The DNA for the CDR3 is TGTGCCAGCAGCTCCGTGGGCTACACTGAAGCTTTCTTT. Amino acids: CASSSVGYTEAFF.

There are a few counts of this clonotype. The rearrangement links TRBV7-2 to TRBJ2-3; D not resolved. The CDR3 runs to 14 residues. Deletions cut 5 bases from V and 7 bases from J, with 16 bases between. Per the germline V gene, CDR1 is SGHTA and CDR2 is FQGNSA. The CDR3 reads CASSRIRQSYTQYF. CDR3 bases: TGTGCCAGCAGCCGTATTCGTCAGAGCTATACGCAGTATTTT.

The gene calls are TRBV9 and TRBJ2-3, with a weak D call TRBD1 (6 bases). The germline V gene has CDR1 SGDLS and CDR2 YYNGEE. The CDR3 totals 17 residues. The ends were cut back, 4 bases at V and 5 bases at J, with 23 bases in the middle. CDR3 nucleotides: TGTGCCAGCAGCCCGAGAGGAGACAGGATTCTCGTAGATACGCAGTATTTT. Translated, it gives CASSPRGDRILVDTQYF.

Many counts were recorded for this clonotype. The rearrangement uses TRBV7-9 and TRBJ1-2; D may be TRBD1 (6 bases). In germline, CDR1 is SEHNR, CDR2 FQNEAQ (reference sequence). The CDR3 has 14 residues. Trimming removed 3 bases at V and 6 bases at J, with 14 bases between. The CDR3 DNA reads as TGTGCCAGCAGCTTTCTGGGGGGCCTGGATGGCTACACCTTC. This gives the protein CASSFLGGLDGYTF.